This TCR beta chain was recorded in a study of cytomegalovirus exposure and HLA in healthy donors (dated by TCRdb to about 2017). At the level of the whole study: According to an earlier analysis of 587 of the donors, about 190 million T cells yielded approximately 120 million unique TCR beta sequences and 276 Gb of sequence data. About 280 gigabases of sequencing data and 70 million to 95 million unique TCR sequences made up an early release that covered approximately 700 HLA-typed donors. Of the roughly 400 genotyped donors, 65% to 90% were placed in the genetic ancestry cluster associated with self-reported Caucasian donors. The aim of the study was to test whether cataloging public T cell receptors could identify signatures of past pathogen exposure. The study profiled the T cell repertoires of approximately 700 subjects by immunosequencing and related them to cytomegalovirus serostatus. In addition to the first cohort of approximately 670 subjects, a separate validation cohort of 100 to 150 different subjects was used. To predict cytomegalovirus infection status, the study combined high-throughput TCR immunosequencing, statistical association of individual TCRs with disease status, and machine learning. To study patterns of TCR occurrence, a later analysis re-analyzed previously published TCR beta repertoires from several hundred donors and added high-resolution HLA genotyping. The later analysis used no new phenotypic data to find candidate immune exposures, relying instead on TCR beta sequences and their occurrence across donors. An earlier analysis of around 540 of the donors applied high-throughput TCR beta sequencing to assess whether each TCR beta V gene segment acted as functional or pseudogenic. Donor age, sex, ethnicity and CMV serostatus were collected together with the repertoire data. A later genetic analysis took genome-wide SNP genotypes for about 55% of the roughly 670 donors and used that subset as a discovery cohort. All discovery cohort repertoires had been generated using a single sequencing platform. Both class I and class II loci were covered by HLA typing, at four-digit resolution. The number of donors typed differed by locus, with 629-630 for A, B, C, DRB1 and DQB1, roughly 550 for DQA1, 600 to 610 for DPA1, and over 400 for DPB1. Roughly 5 DR-DQ haplotypes were handled as single units for association and clustering, since linkage in the cohort was strong. On average, roughly 200,000 unique TCR beta nucleotide sequences were sequenced per donor among 398 genotyped donors of the cohort, with roughly 18% of those sequences being non-productive. Here is what the overall study found, with its caveats: According to a later analysis, TCR association rates differed among HLA loci, with DRB1 alleles showing the most associated TCRs and HLA-C alleles showing the fewest. A further reported finding was that TCR beta sequences accurately predicted the HLA-A and HLA-B alleles for most subjects in the first cohort. Compared with equally common non-associated chains, HLA-associated TCR beta chains in a later analysis were more clonally expanded and had lower generation probabilities. Three of the identified cytomegalovirus-associated TCR beta chains were confirmed in vitro to be specific for cytomegalovirus antigens. CMV serostatus was the only immune exposure information available for the cohort. According to a later analysis, most CMV-associated TCR beta chains appeared to be HLA-restricted, and the HLA associations seemed to be driven largely by CMV exposure. It was suggested by the authors that the approach could potentially be generalized to other disease states and immunological phenotypes. In the study, about 150 TCR beta chains were listed as associated with cytomegalovirus. V-gene and J-gene trimming of TCR beta chains was associated with a missense DCLRE1C variant in a later genetic analysis, and the association was replicated in an independent cohort. Correlated functional status among segregating V segments might reflect linkage disequilibrium, but an unknown experimental factor could not be ruled out. A later genetic analysis reported fewer N-insertions in productive TCRs among donors in an Asian-associated ancestry cluster than the roughly 670-donor mean. At a false discovery rate of 0.05, a later analysis linked about 17,000 TCR beta sequences to specific HLA alleles. HLA typing was unavailable for some donors at each locus, so association tests used only the typed subset. Presence/absence analyses assumed roughly uniform sequencing depth across donors, an assumption that may not hold. In this cohort, only TCR beta chains were sequenced, and detectable features were limited by the absence of alpha or paired-chain data. Fewer than 20 rarely observed V segments, including chromosome 9 orphons, were excluded from the earlier analysis of some 590 of the donors because counts were too low. The classifier was reported to diagnose cytomegalovirus status with high specificity and sensitivity in both the original cohort and the validation cohort. A group of highly shared sequence variants was considered likely to be a technical artifact of the sequencing pipeline. Some IMGT-functional V segments, including TRBV6-2 and TRBV6-3, could not be told apart with the 87-base-pair reads, so those segments were excluded. In an earlier analysis of around 600 of the donors, most TCR beta V segments were observed in productive rearrangements about 87% or about 30% of the time, broadly matching IMGT annotations. In a later analysis, several top co-occurrence clusters were reported to appear linked to parvovirus B19, influenza, CMV and Epstein-Barr virus. When HLA alleles, especially DR and DQ, strongly co-occurred, attributing TCR associations to individual alleles was difficult. Across donors, most TCR sequences were observed very rarely, whereas some public TCRs were present in many individuals.

V ends up 3 bases short and J 0 bases short, with an unmatched junction base count of 8. Spanning cysteine to phenylalanine, the CDR3 consists of 15 amino acids. The only DNA kept is the CDR3, 45 bases in frame from the first base. CDR1 GTSNPN and CDR2 SVGIG are derived from the germline V gene (reference sequence). The library was produced with the immunoSEQ multiplex PCR assay. For the multiplex PCR, a mixture combining 60 forward primers for TCR Vbeta segments and 13 reverse primers for TCR Jbeta segments was used. The CDR3 region of rearranged TCR beta genes was amplified from genomic DNA by a multiplex PCR assay. The amplified TCR beta libraries were sequenced on the Illumina HiSeq System as 87-base-pair reads. In the source study's methods: A later analysis counted approximately 84 million unique TCR beta chains across the 550 to 750 repertoires, and around 12 million of these chains were shared by at least two donors. Raw reads were error-corrected and collapsed into unique sequences with a nearest-neighbor algorithm that merged closely related sequences to remove PCR and sequencing errors. To assign V, D and J gene segments, CDR3 sequences were aligned to IMGT reference sequences. For a sequence to be retained, a match of at least six nucleotides was required to both a V gene segment and a J gene segment. A rearrangement was called productive if the CDR3 had no stop codons and remained in frame with V and J, and every other rearrangement was called non-productive. CDR3 was defined by IMGT convention, running from the second conserved V-encoded cysteine to the conserved J-encoded phenylalanine. The earlier analysis of about 530 of the donors excluded any sequence lacking an unambiguous match to a single V gene segment. In an earlier analysis of a few hundred of the donors, V segments were called functional above 56.7% productive rearrangements and were called segregating when the between-donor standard deviation exceeded 5%. A statistical classification framework was developed to diagnose cytomegalovirus status using the catalog of TCR beta chain sequences. A later analysis assigned V and J genes by comparing TCR nucleotide sequences with IMGT/GENE-DB human TR gene sequences. A later analysis assigned CDR3 sequences and most-parsimonious VDJ recombination scenarios with the TCRdist pipeline. A later analysis defined each TCR beta chain by its CDR3 amino acid sequence plus V-gene family, and excluded reads lacking a unique V-gene family. A later analysis removed nearly 600 highly shared, low-generation-probability nucleotide sequences to deal with suspected cross-contamination and a sequencing artifact. A later analysis calculated a clonal expansion index for each public chain from normalized within-repertoire ranks of inferred template counts. In a later analysis, generation probabilities were computed using a VDJ recombination model fitted to out-of-frame rearrangements, and the results were checked against IGoR. In a later analysis, TCR-TCR, TCR-HLA and TCR-CMV co-occurrence was scored with hypergeometric tests, and a repertoire-size bias correction was applied to TCR pairs. To estimate false discovery rates, a later analysis permuted the HLA or CMV assignments 20 times. A later analysis grouped co-occurring TCRs with DBSCAN, adding TCRdist sequence similarity when clustering within HLA-allele-positive subsets. Co-occurrence clustering excluded repertoires with fewer than 30,000 or more than 120,000 public chains, plus five with anomalous nucleotide sharing. Here the immuneACCESS table is served through TCRdb, limited to in-frame sequences with V and J called. Missing clones are a known gap in these copies; in checked studies unresolved V genes cover under half, and the rest lacks a known reason. The V and J calls and clone size were taken over from that table, and D and trimming were inferred from the DNA. The sample table records 150,000 to 200,000 clones; approximately 85% of these occur just once. 5.5% to 7.5% of the sample rests with the top ten.

Remarks on this clone: Its binding antigen is unknown. Base qualities are not recorded, but no much larger clone differs from it by a single base.

The cohort comprised some 700 healthy bone marrow donors. All cohort members were sampled while nominally healthy, although unrecorded immune exposures were likely present. The donor tested CMV seropositive and was one of the 289 seropositive cohort members. Every donor gave a peripheral blood sample, and the peripheral blood mononuclear cells from that sample were used for TCR beta sequencing. The Qiagen DNeasy Blood Extraction Kit was used to extract genomic DNA from the blood cell samples. Here the chain combines TRBV30 and TRBJ2-7; TRBD2 agrees with 7 junctional bases. The sample comprised PBMCs. This TCR derives from a woman aged 45-60 years in good health and CMV-seropositive. The CDR3 loop reads CAWSGGSWNSYEQYF. The DNA sequence follows: TGTGCCTGGAGCGGGGGGTCGTGGAACTCCTACGAGCAGTACTTC.